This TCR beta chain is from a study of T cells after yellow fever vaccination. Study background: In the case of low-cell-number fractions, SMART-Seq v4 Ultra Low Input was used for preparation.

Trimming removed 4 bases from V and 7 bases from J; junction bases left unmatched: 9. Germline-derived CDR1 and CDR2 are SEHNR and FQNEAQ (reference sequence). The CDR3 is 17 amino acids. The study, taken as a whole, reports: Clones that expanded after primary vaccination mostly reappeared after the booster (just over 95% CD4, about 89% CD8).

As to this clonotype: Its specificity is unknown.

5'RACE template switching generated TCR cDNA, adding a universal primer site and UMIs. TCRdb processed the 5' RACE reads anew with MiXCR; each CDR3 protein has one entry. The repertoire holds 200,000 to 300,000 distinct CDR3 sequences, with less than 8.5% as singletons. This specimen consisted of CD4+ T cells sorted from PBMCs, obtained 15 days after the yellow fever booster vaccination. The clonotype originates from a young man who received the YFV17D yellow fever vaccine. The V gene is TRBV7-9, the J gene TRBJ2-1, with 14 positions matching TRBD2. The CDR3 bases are TGTGCCAGCAGCTCCGGGACTAGCGGGAGAATGTGGAATGAGCAGTTCTTC. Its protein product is CASSSGTSGRMWNEQFF.